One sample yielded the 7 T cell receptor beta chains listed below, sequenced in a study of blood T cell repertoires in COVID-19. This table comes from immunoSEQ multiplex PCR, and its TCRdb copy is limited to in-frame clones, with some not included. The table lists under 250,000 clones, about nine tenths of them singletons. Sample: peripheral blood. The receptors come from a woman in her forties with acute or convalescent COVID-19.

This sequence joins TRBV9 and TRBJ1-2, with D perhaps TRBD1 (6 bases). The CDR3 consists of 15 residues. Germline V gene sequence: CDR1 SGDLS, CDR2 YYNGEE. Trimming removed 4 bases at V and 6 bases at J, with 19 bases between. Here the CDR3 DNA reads TGTGCCAGCAGCCCTAGCCAGGGGCGCGCGGATGGCTACACCTTC. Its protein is CASSPSQGRADGYTF.

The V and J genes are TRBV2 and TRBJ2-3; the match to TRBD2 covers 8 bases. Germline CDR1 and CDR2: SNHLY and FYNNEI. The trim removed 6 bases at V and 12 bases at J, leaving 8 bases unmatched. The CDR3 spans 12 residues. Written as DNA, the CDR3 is TGTGCCAGCAGCGGCCCGGGGGGGGTCCAGTATTTT. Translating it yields CASSGPGGVQYF.

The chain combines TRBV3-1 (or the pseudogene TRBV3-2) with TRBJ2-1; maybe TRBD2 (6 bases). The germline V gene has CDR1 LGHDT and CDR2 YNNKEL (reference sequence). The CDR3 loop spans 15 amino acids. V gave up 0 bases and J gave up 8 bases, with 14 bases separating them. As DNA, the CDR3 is TGTGCCAGCAGCCAAGAGGCGGGGTTTAGGCATGAGCAGTTCTTC. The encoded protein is CASSQEAGFRHEQFF.

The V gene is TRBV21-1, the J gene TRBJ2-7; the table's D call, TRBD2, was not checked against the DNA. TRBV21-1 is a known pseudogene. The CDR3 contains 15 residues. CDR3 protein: CASSPPGLVSYEQYV. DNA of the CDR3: TGTGCCAGCAGTCCACCGGGACTAGTTTCCTACGAGCAGTACGTC.

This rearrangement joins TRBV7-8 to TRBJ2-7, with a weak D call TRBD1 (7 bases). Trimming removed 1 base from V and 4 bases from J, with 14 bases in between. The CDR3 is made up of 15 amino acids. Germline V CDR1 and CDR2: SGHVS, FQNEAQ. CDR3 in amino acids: CASSLEVAGGYEQYV. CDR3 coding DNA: TGTGCCAGCAGCTTAGAGGTCGCAGGGGGGTACGAGCAGTACGTC.

The CDR3 nucleotides are TGTGCCACCAGTGATTGGGGCGGGGGGGCGATCTTTGAGCAGTTCTTC. Protein product: CATSDWGGGAIFEQFF. This chain joins TRBV24-1 and TRBJ2-1, with 9 bases matching TRBD2. Germline CDR1 and CDR2: KGHDR and SFDVKD. Trimming took 2 bases from V and 9 from J; bases not matched to a gene: 10. The CDR3 totals 16 residues.

The CDR3 DNA is TGTGCCAGCAGGCCGGGACAGGGGGCGCAAGGGGCCAACGTCCTGACTTTC. Protein sequence: CASRPGQGAQGANVLTF. V gene TRBV7-2 combines with J gene TRBJ2-6, with TRBD1 identical over 12 bases. The CDR3 length is 17 residues. Trimming cost V 6 bases and J 4 bases; bases outside gene matches: 7. CDR1 and CDR2 from the germline V gene are SGHTA and FQGNSA.